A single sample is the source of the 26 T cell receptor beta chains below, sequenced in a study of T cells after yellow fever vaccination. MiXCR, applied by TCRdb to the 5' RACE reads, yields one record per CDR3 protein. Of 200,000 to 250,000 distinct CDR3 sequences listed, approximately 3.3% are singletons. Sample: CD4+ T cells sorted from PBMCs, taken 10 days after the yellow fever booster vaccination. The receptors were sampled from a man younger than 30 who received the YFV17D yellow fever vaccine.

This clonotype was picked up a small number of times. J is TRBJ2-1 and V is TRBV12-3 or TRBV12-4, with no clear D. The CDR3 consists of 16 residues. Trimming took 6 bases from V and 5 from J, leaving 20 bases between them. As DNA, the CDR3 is TGTGCCAGCAGCCCCAAAGGCGATTTTCGACACAATGAGCAGTTCTTC. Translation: CASSPKGDFRHNEQFF.

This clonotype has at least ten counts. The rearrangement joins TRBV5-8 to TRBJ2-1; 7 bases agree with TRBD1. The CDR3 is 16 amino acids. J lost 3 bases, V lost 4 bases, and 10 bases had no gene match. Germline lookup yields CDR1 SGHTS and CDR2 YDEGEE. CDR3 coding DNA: TGTGCCAGCAGCGAATCCGGGACAGCTAACTACAATGAGCAGTTCTTC. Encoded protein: CASSESGTANYNEQFF.

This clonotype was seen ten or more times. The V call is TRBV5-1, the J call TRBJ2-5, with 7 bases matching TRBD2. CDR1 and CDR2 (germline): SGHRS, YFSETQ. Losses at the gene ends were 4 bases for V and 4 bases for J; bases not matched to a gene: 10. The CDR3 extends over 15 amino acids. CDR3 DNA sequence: TGCGCCAGCAGCCCCGGGGGGAGTCAAGTAGAGACCCAGTACTTC. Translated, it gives CASSPGGSQVETQYF.

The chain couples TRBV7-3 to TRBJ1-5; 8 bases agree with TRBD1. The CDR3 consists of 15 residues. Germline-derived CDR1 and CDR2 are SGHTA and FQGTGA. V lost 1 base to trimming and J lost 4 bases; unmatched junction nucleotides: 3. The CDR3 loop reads CASSLNRGANQPQHF. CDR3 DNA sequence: TGTGCCAGCAGCTTAAACAGGGGGGCAAATCAGCCCCAGCATTTT.

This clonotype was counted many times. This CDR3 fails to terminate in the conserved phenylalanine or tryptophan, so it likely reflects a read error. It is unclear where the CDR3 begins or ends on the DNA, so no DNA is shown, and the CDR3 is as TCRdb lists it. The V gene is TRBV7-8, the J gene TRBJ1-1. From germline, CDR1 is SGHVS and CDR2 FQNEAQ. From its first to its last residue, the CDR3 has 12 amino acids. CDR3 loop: CASSLAGGGPVL.

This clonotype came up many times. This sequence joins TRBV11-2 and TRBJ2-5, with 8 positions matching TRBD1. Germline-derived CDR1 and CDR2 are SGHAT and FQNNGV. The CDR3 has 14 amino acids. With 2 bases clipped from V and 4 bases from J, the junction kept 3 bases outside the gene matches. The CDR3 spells CASSLLDRVETQYF. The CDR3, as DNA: TGTGCCAGCAGCTTATTGGACAGGGTAGAGACCCAGTACTTC.

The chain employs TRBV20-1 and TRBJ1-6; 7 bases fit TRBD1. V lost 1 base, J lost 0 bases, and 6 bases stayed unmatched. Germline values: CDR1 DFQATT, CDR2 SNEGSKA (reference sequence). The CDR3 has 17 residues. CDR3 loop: CSARGPGQSSYNSPLHF. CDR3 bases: TGCAGTGCTAGAGGTCCGGGACAGAGCTCCTATAATTCACCCCTCCACTTT.

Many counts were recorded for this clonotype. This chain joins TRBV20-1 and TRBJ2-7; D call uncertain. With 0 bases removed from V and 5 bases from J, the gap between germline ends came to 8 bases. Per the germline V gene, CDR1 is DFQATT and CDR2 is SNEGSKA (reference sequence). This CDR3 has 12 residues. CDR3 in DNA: TGCAGTGCTAGAGATCACCGGGACGAGCAGTACGTC. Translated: CSARDHRDEQYV.

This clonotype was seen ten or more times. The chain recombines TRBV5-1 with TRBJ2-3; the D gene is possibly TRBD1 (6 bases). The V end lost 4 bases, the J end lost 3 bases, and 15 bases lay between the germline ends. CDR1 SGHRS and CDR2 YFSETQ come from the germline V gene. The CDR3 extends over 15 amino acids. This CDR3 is CASSRTGPPTDTQYF. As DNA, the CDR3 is TGCGCCAGCAGCAGAACAGGGCCTCCGACAGATACGCAGTATTTT.

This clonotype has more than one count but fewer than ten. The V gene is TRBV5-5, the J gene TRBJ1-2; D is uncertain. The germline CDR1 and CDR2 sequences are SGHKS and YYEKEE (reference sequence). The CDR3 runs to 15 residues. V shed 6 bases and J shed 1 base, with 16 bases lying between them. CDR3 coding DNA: TGTGCCAGCAACCTTCTGAGAAATCTTAACTATGGCTACACCTTC. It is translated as CASNLLRNLNYGYTF.

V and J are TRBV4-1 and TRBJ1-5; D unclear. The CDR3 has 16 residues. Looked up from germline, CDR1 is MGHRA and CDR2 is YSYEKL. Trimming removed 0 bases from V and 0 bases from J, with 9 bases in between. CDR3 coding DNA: TGCGCCAGCAGCCAAGATCCCACGGCTAGCAATCAGCCCCAGCATTTT. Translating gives CASSQDPTASNQPQHF.

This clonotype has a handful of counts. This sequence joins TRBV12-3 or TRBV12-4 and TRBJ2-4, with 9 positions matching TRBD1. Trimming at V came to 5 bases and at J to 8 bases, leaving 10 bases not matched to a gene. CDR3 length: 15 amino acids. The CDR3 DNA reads TGTGCCAGCAGTATCAACCCGGGACAGGGTCACATTCAGTACTTC. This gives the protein CASSINPGQGHIQYF.

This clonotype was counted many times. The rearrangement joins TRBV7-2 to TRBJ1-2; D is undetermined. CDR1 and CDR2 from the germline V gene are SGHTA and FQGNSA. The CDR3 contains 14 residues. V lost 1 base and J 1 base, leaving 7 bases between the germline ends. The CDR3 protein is CASSLGEDNYGYTF. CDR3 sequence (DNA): TGTGCCAGCAGCTTAGGGGAAGATAACTATGGCTACACCTTC.

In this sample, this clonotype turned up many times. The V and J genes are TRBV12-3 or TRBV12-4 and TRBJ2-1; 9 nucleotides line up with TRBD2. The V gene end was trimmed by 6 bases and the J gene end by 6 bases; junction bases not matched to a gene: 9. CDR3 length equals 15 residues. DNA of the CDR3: TGTGCCAGCAGCTTATGGCTAGCGGGGACCAATGAGCAGTTCTTC. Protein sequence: CASSLWLAGTNEQFF.

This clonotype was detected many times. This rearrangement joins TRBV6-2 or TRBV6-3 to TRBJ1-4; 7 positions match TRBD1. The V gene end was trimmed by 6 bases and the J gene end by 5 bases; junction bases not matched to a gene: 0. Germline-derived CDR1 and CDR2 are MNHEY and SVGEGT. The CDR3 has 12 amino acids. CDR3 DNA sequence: TGTGCCAGCAGGACAGGGAATGAAAAACTGTTTTTT. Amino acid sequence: CASRTGNEKLFF.

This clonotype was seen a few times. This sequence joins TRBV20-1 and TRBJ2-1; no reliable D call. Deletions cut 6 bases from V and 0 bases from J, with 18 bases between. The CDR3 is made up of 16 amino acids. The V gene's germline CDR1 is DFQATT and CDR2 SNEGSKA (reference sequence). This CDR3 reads CSAPLRAPGSYNEQFF. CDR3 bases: TGCAGTGCACCCCTTAGGGCACCCGGCTCCTACAATGAGCAGTTCTTC.

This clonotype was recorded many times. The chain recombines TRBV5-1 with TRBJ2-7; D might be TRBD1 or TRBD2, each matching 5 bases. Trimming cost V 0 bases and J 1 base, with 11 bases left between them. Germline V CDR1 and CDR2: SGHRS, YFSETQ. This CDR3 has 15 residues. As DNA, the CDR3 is TGCGCCAGCAGCTTGGGGGGGACGTCTTCCTACGAGCAGTACTTC. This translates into CASSLGGTSSYEQYF. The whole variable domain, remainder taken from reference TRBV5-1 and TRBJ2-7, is KAGVTQTPRYLIKTRGQQVTLSCSPISGHRSVSWYQQTPGQGLQFLFEYFSETQRNKGNFPGRFSGRQFSNSRSEMNVSTLELGDSALYLCASSLGGTSSYEQYFGPGTRLTVT.

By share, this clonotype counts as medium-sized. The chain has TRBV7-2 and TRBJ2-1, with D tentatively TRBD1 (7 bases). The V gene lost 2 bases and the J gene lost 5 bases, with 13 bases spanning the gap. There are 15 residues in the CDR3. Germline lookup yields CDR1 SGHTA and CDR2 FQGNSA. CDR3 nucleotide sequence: TGTGCCAGCAGCTTAACCAGGGGGGCAGACAATGAGCAGTTCTTC. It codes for CASSLTRGADNEQFF.

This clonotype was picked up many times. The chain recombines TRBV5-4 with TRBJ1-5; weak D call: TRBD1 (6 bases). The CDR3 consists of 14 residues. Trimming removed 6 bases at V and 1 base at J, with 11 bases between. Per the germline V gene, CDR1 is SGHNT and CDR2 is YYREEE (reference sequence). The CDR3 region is CASNIDRSNQPQHF. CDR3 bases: TGTGCCAGCAACATTGACAGGAGCAATCAGCCCCAGCATTTT.

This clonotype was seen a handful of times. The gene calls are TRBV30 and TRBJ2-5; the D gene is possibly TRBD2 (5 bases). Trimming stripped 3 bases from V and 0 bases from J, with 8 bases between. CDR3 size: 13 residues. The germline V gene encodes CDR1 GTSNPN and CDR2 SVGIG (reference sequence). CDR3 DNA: TGTGCCTGGAGCCCCGGGAACCAAGAGACCCAGTACTTC. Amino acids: CAWSPGNQETQYF.

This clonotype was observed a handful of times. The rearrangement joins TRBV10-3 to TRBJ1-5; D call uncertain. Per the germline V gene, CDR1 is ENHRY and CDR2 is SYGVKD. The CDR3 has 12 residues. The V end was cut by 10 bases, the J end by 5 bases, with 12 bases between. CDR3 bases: TGTGCCACCGGCGGGAGGGATCAGCCCCAGCATTTT. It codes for CATGGRDQPQHF.

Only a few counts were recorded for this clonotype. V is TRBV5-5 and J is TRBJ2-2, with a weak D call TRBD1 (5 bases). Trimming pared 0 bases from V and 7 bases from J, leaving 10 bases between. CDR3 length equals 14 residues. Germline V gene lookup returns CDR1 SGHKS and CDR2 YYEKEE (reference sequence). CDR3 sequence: CASSLAQGYGELFF. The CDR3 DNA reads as TGTGCCAGCAGCTTGGCCCAGGGATACGGGGAGCTGTTTTTT.

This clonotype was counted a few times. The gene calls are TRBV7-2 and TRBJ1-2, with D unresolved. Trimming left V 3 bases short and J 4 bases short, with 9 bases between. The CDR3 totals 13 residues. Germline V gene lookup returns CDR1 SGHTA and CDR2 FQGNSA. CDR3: CASSLASSYGYTF. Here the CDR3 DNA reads TGTGCCAGCAGCTTGGCCAGCAGCTATGGCTACACCTTC. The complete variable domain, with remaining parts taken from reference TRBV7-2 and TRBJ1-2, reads GAGVSQSPSNKVTEKGKDVELRCDPISGHTALYWYRQSLGQGLEFLIYFQGNSAPDKSGLPSDRFSAERTGGSVSTLTIQRTQQEDSAVYLCASSLASSYGYTFGSGTRLTVV.

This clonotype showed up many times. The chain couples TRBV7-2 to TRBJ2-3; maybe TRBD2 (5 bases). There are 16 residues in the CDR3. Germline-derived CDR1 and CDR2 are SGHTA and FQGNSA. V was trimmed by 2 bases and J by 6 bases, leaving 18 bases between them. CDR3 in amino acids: CASSLIISRVSDTQYF. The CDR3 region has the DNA TGTGCCAGCAGCTTAATTATCTCGCGGGTGTCGGATACGCAGTATTTT.

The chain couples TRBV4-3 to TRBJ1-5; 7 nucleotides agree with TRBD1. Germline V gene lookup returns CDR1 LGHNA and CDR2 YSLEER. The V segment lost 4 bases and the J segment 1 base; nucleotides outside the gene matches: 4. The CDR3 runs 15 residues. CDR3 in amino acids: CASSPRQGSNQPQHF. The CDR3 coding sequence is TGCGCCAGCAGCCCCCGACAGGGCAGCAATCAGCCCCAGCATTTT.

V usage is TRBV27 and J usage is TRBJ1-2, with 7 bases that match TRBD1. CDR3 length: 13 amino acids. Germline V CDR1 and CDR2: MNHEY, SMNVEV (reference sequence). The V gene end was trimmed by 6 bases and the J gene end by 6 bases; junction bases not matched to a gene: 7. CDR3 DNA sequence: TGTGCCAGCAGACGACGCCAGGGGGATGGCTACACCTTC. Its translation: CASRRRQGDGYTF.